The T cell receptor beta chain under discussion was sequenced for a study of T cells after yellow fever vaccination. Germline V gene lookup returns CDR1 MNHEY and CDR2 SVGEGT. The CDR3 covers 13 residues. Trimming took off 6 bases at V and 4 bases at J, with 10 bases between the two ends. TCRdb re-called the 5' RACE reads through MiXCR, storing one row per CDR3 protein. The table records hundreds of thousands of distinct CDR3 sequences, 9.5% to 15% of them present only once. The V call is TRBV6-2 or TRBV6-3, the J call TRBJ2-1; D is unclear. The source material was CD4+ T cells sorted from PBMCs, sampled 15 days after the yellow fever booster vaccination. This sequence originates from a man between 18 and 35 years old who received the YFV17D yellow fever vaccine. CDR3 nucleotides: TGTGCCAGCAGCGCTATAGTGTACAATGAGCAGTTCTTC. Its protein product is CASSAIVYNEQFF.